The 5 T cell receptor beta chains presented below share a single source sample, sequenced in a study of CD8 T cells in ankylosing spondylitis (dated by TCRdb to 2016 to 2017). Libraries were built with 5' RACE. The instrument given in TCRdb is Illumina HiSeq 2500. TCRdb ran its own pipeline on the public reads, namely fastp trimming at Q25 and MiXCR clone calling, and kept in-frame beta chains. CDR3 protein duplicates are merged, each entry listing the most common genes and DNA. This sample comprises approximately 200,000 distinct CDR3 sequences, about 13% of them detected only once. The ten most abundant clones make up 16% of the sample. The sample taken for sequencing was blood, either unsorted or a sorted T cell fraction (not recorded which). The receptors come from a male donor with ankylosing spondylitis or in good health (not recorded which).

This CDR3 is CASRAGQYTGELFF. CDR3 coding DNA: TGTGCCAGCAGGGCGGGACAATACACCGGGGAGCTGTTTTTT. The genes are TRBV6-1 and TRBJ2-2; D possibly matches TRBD1 or TRBD2 (6 bases each). Germline CDR1 reads MNHNS; CDR2 reads SASEGT. V was cut by 6 bases and J by 3 bases, with 11 bases left in between. The CDR3 sequence is 14 residues long.

This clonotype was recorded at least ten times. This chain links TRBV5-1 with TRBJ2-1; D is undetermined. Trimming removed 4 bases from V and 0 bases from J, with 11 bases in between. Germline V gene data show CDR1 as SGHRS and CDR2 as YFSETQ. The CDR3 runs 15 residues. In DNA form, the CDR3 reads TGCGCCAGCAGCCCTGGGCAGAGCTCCTACAATGAGCAGTTCTTC. It translates to CASSPGQSSYNEQFF.

This clonotype was detected a few times. The chain employs TRBV11-2 and TRBJ2-1, with D possibly TRBD2 on 5 matching bases. Germline lookup yields CDR1 SGHAT and CDR2 FQNNGV. The CDR3 contains 14 residues. Trimming took 1 base from V and 8 from J, leaving 12 bases between them. CDR3 sequence reads: CASSLVVAWDEQFF. The CDR3 nucleotides are TGTGCCAGCAGCTTAGTTGTAGCGTGGGATGAGCAGTTCTTC. The whole variable domain, remainder taken from reference TRBV11-2 and TRBJ2-1, is EAGVAQSPRYKIIEKRQSVAFWCNPISGHATLYWYQQILGQGPKLLIQFQNNGVVDDSQLPKDRFSAERLKGVDSTLKIQPAKLEDSAVYLCASSLVVAWDEQFFGPGTRLTVL.

This clonotype appeared a few times. The V call is TRBV6-5, the J call TRBJ2-1; TRBD1 matches 9 bases. Germline CDR1 reads MNHEY; CDR2 reads SVGAGI. The CDR3 is made up of 15 amino acids. Germline trimming cut 0 bases from V and 10 bases from J; bases unmatched to any gene: 7. CDR3 protein: CASSYSRTGDGEQFF. As DNA, the CDR3 is TGTGCCAGCAGTTACTCCAGGACAGGGGACGGGGAGCAGTTCTTC.

The chain recombines TRBV10-1 with TRBJ1-2, with D possibly matching TRBD1 (6 bases). Deletions cut 4 bases from V and 1 base from J, with 7 bases between. Germline V gives CDR1 WNHNN, CDR2 SYGVQD (reference sequence). CDR3 length: 13 amino acids. CDR3 in amino acids: CASSGQVNYGYTF. The CDR3 region has the DNA TGCGCCAGCAGTGGACAGGTTAACTATGGCTACACCTTC.